The clone carrying this TCR beta chain appeared many times. This entry is derived from a study of T cells in Graves' hyperthyroidism and ophthalmopathy. The germline gives CDR1 KGHSH, CDR2 LQKENI. The CDR3 contains 13 residues. Trimming stripped 1 base from V and 8 bases from J, with 8 bases between. Amplification of TCR beta CDR3 regions used RNA as the template. Using the HTBI primer set, a first-round RT-PCR was run on the TCR CDR3. Each CDR3 protein gets one entry after TCRdb re-called the multiplex PCR reads with MiXCR. Counted here are under 750,000 distinct CDR3 sequences, about 19% occurring once; the ten biggest clones make up 16%.

This TCR was recovered from a woman between 50 and 59 years old with Graves' hyperthyroidism that later progressed to Graves' ophthalmopathy. The chain employs TRBV18 and TRBJ1-4; D gene ambiguous. Sequences were obtained from blood. Here the CDR3 reads CASSPQGWEKLFF. CDR3 nucleotide sequence: TGTGCCAGCTCACCACAGGGATGGGAAAAACTGTTTTTT. Drawing the rest from reference TRBV18 and TRBJ1-4, the complete variable domain is NAGVMQNPRHLVRRRGQEARLRCSPMKGHSHVYWYRQLPEEGLKFMVYLQKENIIDESGMPKERFSAEFPKEGPSILRIQQVVRGDSAAYFCASSPQGWEKLFFGSGTQLSVL.